Sequencing of this T cell receptor beta chain was carried out in a study of cytomegalovirus exposure and HLA in healthy donors. Germline loops: CDR1 MNHNS, CDR2 SASEGT. V lost 3 bases and J lost 2; bases outside the gene matches: 3. The CDR3 sequence is 15 residues long. PCR primers comprised 60 Vbeta and 13 Jbeta primers. This table comes from immunoSEQ multiplex PCR, and its TCRdb copy is limited to in-frame clones, with some not included. The sample consists of around 170,000 clones, less than 80% of them appearing once. The chain uses TRBV6-1 and TRBJ2-2; TRBD1 aligns across 7 bases. The sequence came from a man younger than 35 in good health and CMV-seronegative. The sequencing sample was made of PBMCs. The CDR3 sequence: CASSDGTVNTGELFF. The DNA of the CDR3 is TGTGCCAGCAGTGACGGGACAGTTAACACCGGGGAGCTGTTTTTT.